Below, 21 T cell receptor beta chains from the same sample are listed, as sequenced in a study of multiple sclerosis patients with progressive multifocal leukoencephalopathy. Time point given: before natalizumab initiation. Method: immunoSEQ multiplex PCR; TCRdb's copy keeps in-frame clones and lacks some. The data show fewer than 40,000 clones, almost 95% seen once. The sequencing input was PBMCs. Source of these receptors: a man under 40 with multiple sclerosis.

The CDR3 nucleotides are TGTGCCAGCAGCTACCCCTGGGACTCTCTCGTAGGGGATACGCAGTATTTT. It translates to CASSYPWDSLVGDTQYF. This chain connects TRBV7-3 to TRBJ2-3, with D perhaps matching TRBD2 (6 bases). V was pared by 4 bases and J by 6 bases, with 23 bases between. The V gene's germline CDR1 is SGHTA and CDR2 FQGTGA. The CDR3 is 17 residues long.

V gene TRBV14 combines with J gene TRBJ1-4; D call uncertain. The V end was cut by 1 base, the J end by 5 bases, with 8 bases between. Germline CDR1 and CDR2: SGHDN and FVKESK. The CDR3 has 14 amino acids. The CDR3 DNA follows: TGTGCCAGCAGCCAAGGACTGAGAAATGAAAAACTGTTTTTT. Amino acids: CASSQGLRNEKLFF.

V and J are TRBV10-3 and TRBJ1-2; D possibly corresponds to TRBD1 (6 bases). Germline CDR1 reads ENHRY; CDR2 reads SYGVKD. The CDR3 totals 15 residues. The V gene lost 3 bases and the J gene lost 8 bases, with 19 bases spanning the gap. CDR3 nucleotide sequence: TGTGCCATCAGTGACCCTTCCAGGGGCCAGATAGGCTACACCTTC. Its translation is CAISDPSRGQIGYTF.

The chain couples TRBV4-3 to TRBJ1-2; the match to TRBD1 covers 10 bases. CDR3 length: 15 amino acids. Germline trimming cut 1 base from V and 6 bases from J; bases unmatched to any gene: 5. The V gene's germline CDR1 is LGHNA and CDR2 YSLEER. CDR3 region: CASSQGDRGLDGYTF. The DNA for the CDR3 is TGCGCCAGCAGCCAAGGGGACAGGGGACTGGATGGCTACACCTTC.

The gene calls are TRBV7-2 and TRBJ2-5; the match to TRBD2 covers 11 bases. Germline CDR1 and CDR2: SGHTA and FQGNSA. CDR3 length: 15 amino acids. V lost 5 bases, J lost 5 bases, and 7 bases stayed unmatched. The CDR3 reads CASSPQTSGTETQYF. The DNA of the CDR3 is TGTGCCAGCAGCCCCCAGACTAGCGGGACGGAGACCCAGTACTTC.

J is TRBJ2-7 and V is TRBV19; D unresolved. Trimming pared 3 bases from V and 0 bases from J, leaving 9 bases between. CDR3 length: 14 residues. CDR1 is LNHDA and CDR2 is SQIVND in the germline V gene (reference sequence). Written as DNA, the CDR3 is TGTGCCAGTAGTATCGTACTTCTCTCCTACGAGCAGTACTTC. Translating it yields CASSIVLLSYEQYF.

The chain carries TRBV15 and TRBJ2-1; TRBD2 matches 13 bases. J gave up 6 bases and V 1 base, and 3 bases lay outside the gene matches. In germline, CDR1 is LNHNV, CDR2 YYDKDF (reference sequence). The CDR3 contains 16 residues. This CDR3 is CATSRVWTSGSNEQFF. CDR3 nucleotide sequence: TGTGCCACCAGCAGAGTATGGACTAGCGGGAGCAATGAGCAGTTCTTC.

V and J are TRBV5-4 and TRBJ1-5; a weak D match, TRBD1 (5 bases). The CDR3 totals 13 residues. V was cut by 0 bases and J by 9 bases, with 10 bases left in between. Germline values: CDR1 SGHNT, CDR2 YYREEE (reference sequence). CDR3 DNA sequence: TGTGCCAGCAGCTTGGGGGGCCTGAGGCCCCAGCATTTT. It is translated as CASSLGGLRPQHF.

The rearrangement uses TRBV14 and TRBJ1-5, with D perhaps TRBD1 (5 bases). This CDR3 is 13 amino acids long. Germline V gene data show CDR1 as SGHDN and CDR2 as FVKESK. Trimming shortened V by 2 bases and J by 7 bases, and 9 bases separated the two germline ends. The CDR3 DNA follows: TGTGCCAGCAGCCAAATCGAGGGGCAGCCCCAGCATTTT. The encoded protein is CASSQIEGQPQHF.

This clone has just one count. The rearrangement uses TRBV27 and TRBJ1-5; the D is unclear. The CDR3 spans 14 residues. The germline V and J ends were trimmed by 5 bases and 6 bases, with 14 bases remaining between them. Germline lookup yields CDR1 MNHEY and CDR2 SMNVEV (reference sequence). The CDR3 protein is CASSRYGMGQPQHF. In DNA form, the CDR3 reads TGTGCCAGCAGTAGATACGGGATGGGTCAGCCCCAGCATTTT.

The chain has TRBV28 and TRBJ2-5; 7 positions agree with TRBD2. The J call may be in error: the DNA end matches TRBJ2-7 better. CDR1 MDHEN and CDR2 SYDVKM come from the germline V gene. This CDR3 has 14 residues. The CDR3 bases are TGTGCCAGCAGTTTACCGAGCGGGAATTACGAGCAGTACTTC. Translating gives CASSLPSGNYEQYF.

V is TRBV18 and J is TRBJ1-1; TRBD1 matches at 11 bases. V was pared by 5 bases and J by 5 bases, with 4 bases of the junction left unmatched. Germline V gives CDR1 KGHSH, CDR2 LQKENI. The CDR3 extends over 14 amino acids. The CDR3 nucleotides are TGTGCCAGCTCAAGGGGACAGGGGGTAACTGAAGCTTTCTTT. Protein product: CASSRGQGVTEAFF.

As concerns this clone: The junction shows a germline mismatch at one end, possibly a read error. The sample has other DNA sequences that encode this CDR3 too. V usage is TRBV5-1 and J usage is TRBJ1-1, with D maybe TRBD1 (5 bases). The CDR3 has 16 amino acids. Germline assignment: CDR1 SGHRS and CDR2 YFSETQ. Here the CDR3 DNA reads TGTGCCAGCAGCAGGGAGGGGTCGAGAGTGTACACTGAAGCTTTCTTT. It encodes CASSREGSRVYTEAFF.

The chain uses TRBV19 and TRBJ2-7; D is possibly TRBD2 (6 bases). V lost 3 bases, J lost 1 base, and 13 bases lay in between. The CDR3 has 15 amino acids. The germline V gene has CDR1 LNHDA and CDR2 SQIVND (reference sequence). The chain's CDR3 is CASSIGAGLSYEQYF. CDR3 DNA: TGTGCCAGTAGTATCGGGGCGGGGCTTTCCTACGAGCAGTACTTC.

The CDR3 region is CASSKGGSYNEQFF. CDR3 DNA sequence: TGTGCCAGCAGTAAAGGCGGATCCTACAATGAGCAGTTCTTC. This chain uses TRBV6-4 with TRBJ2-1; D remains ambiguous. From germline, CDR1 is MRHNA and CDR2 SNTAGT. V lost 5 bases and J 1 base, leaving 9 bases between the germline ends. The CDR3 has 14 amino acids.

V gene TRBV6-1 combines with J gene TRBJ2-7; 8 bases are shared with TRBD2. Per germline, CDR1 MNHNS and CDR2 SASEGT. V was pared by 8 bases and J by 0 bases, with 3 bases of the junction left unmatched. The CDR3 is 13 amino acids. The CDR3 sequence is CASPREASYEQYF. The CDR3 nucleotides read TGTGCCAGCCCGCGGGAGGCCTCCTACGAGCAGTACTTC.

The V and J genes are TRBV19 and TRBJ1-2; D remains ambiguous. The CDR3 loop spans 12 amino acids. The germline V and J ends were trimmed by 2 bases and 8 bases, with 9 bases remaining between them. Germline V gene sequence: CDR1 LNHDA, CDR2 SQIVND (reference sequence). In nucleotides, the CDR3 is TGTGCCAGTAGTATACACCCTCGGGGCTACACCTTC. This sequence encodes CASSIHPRGYTF.

This clone has only a few counts. The rearrangement joins TRBV5-1 to TRBJ1-2; 9 bases align to TRBD1. From germline, CDR1 is SGHRS and CDR2 YFSETQ. V lost 4 bases and J lost 6; bases outside the gene matches: 4. The CDR3 has 13 residues. CDR3 sequence (DNA): TGCGCCAGCAGCGGGACAGGGAAGGATGGCTACACCTTC. Translation: CASSGTGKDGYTF.

The chain links TRBV2 to TRBJ2-1; perhaps TRBD1 as D (5 bases). The CDR3 runs 12 residues. The germline gives CDR1 SNHLY, CDR2 FYNNEI. Trimming took 3 bases from V and 13 from J, leaving 13 bases between them. In DNA, the CDR3 is TGTGCCAGCAGTGATAGTATAGGGGCCCAGTTCTTC. This sequence encodes CASSDSIGAQFF.

The chain employs TRBV4-1 and TRBJ2-1; 11 positions match TRBD2. CDR1 is MGHRA and CDR2 is YSYEKL in the germline V gene. The CDR3 consists of 14 residues. With 1 base clipped from V and 9 bases from J, the junction kept 2 bases outside the gene matches. The CDR3 sequence: CASSQGLAGGEQFF. CDR3 DNA: TGCGCCAGCAGCCAAGGGCTAGCGGGAGGTGAGCAGTTCTTC.

The genes are TRBV27 and TRBJ1-5, with D tentatively TRBD1 (6 bases). This CDR3 has 16 residues. Germline V lookup: CDR1 MNHEY, CDR2 SMNVEV (reference sequence). V was trimmed by 5 bases and J by 0 bases, leaving 14 bases between them. The DNA for the CDR3 is TGTGCCAGCAGTCCGTCGGGGGACACTAGCAATCAGCCCCAGCATTTT. Its protein is CASSPSGDTSNQPQHF.